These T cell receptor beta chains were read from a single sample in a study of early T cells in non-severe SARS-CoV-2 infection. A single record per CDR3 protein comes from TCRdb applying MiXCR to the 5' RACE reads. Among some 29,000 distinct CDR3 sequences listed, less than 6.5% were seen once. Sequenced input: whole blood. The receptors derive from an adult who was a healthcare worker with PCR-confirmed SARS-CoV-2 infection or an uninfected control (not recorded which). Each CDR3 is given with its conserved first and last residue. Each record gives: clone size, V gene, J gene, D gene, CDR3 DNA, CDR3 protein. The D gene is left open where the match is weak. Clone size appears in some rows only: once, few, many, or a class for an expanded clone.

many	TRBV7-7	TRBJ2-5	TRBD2	TGTGCCAGCAGCACTAGCGGACAAGAGACCCAGTACTTC	CASSTSGQETQYF
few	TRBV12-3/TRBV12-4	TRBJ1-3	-	TGTGCCAGCATGGCGGGGAAGGGGGTCGCTGGAAACACCATATATTTT	CASMAGKGVAGNTIYF
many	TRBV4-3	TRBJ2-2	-	TGCGCCAGCAGCCAAGGCTTCGGGGAGCTGTTTTTT	CASSQGFGELFF
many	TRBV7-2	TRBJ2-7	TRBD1	TGTGCCAGCAGCTTTGCCGGGACAGGGTCCTACGAGCAGTACTTC	CASSFAGTGSYEQYF
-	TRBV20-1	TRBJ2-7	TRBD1	TGCAGTGCTAGAGATAACTCCGGGACAGCTCAAGCCTACGAGCAGTACTTC	CSARDNSGTAQAYEQYF
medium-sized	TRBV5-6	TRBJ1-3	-	TGTGCCAGCAGGTTGGGTCTGGGAGGAAACACCATATATTTT	CASRLGLGGNTIYF
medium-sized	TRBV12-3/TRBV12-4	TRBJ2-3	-	TGTGCCAGCAGTCCACGACAGGCTGCGGATACGCAGTATTTT	CASSPRQAADTQYF
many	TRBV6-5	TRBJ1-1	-	TGTGCCAGCAGCCCGACAGAGAACACTGAAGCTTTCTTT	CASSPTENTEAFF
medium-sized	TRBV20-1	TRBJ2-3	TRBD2	TGCAGTGCTAGGCAACTAGCGGGGGTCACAGATACGCAGTATTTT	CSARQLAGVTDTQYF
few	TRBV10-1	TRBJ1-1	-	TGCGCCAGCATGCGAATGTTGGGCGACACTGAAGCTTTCTTT	CASMRMLGDTEAFF
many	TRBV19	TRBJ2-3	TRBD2	TGTGCCAGTAGTCCCCTAGCGGGGCGCACAGATACGCAGTATTTT	CASSPLAGRTDTQYF
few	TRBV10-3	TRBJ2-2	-	TGTGCCATCAGTGGGACTTCCGGCGGGGAGCTGTTTTTT	CAISGTSGGELFF
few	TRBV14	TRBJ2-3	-	TGTGCCAGCAGCCAAATGGCCGCGGATACGCAGTATTTT	CASSQMAADTQYF
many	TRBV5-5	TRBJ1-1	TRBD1	TGTGCCAGCAGCTTGGGGATGACAGGGAATGTGAACACTGAAGCTTTCTTT	CASSLGMTGNVNTEAFF
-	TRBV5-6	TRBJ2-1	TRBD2	TGTGCCAGCAGCTTAACTAGCGGCGATGAGCAGTTCTTC	CASSLTSGDEQFF
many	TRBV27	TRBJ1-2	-	TGTGCCAGCAGTCCCCAACGTCAGGGTAGCTATGGCTACACCTTC	CASSPQRQGSYGYTF
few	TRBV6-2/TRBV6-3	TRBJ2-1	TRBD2	TGTGCCAGCAGCCACCATAGCGGGGTTTCCTACAATGAGCAGTTCTTC	CASSHHSGVSYNEQFF
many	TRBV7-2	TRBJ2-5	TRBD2	TGTGCCAGCAGCTCTGGACTAGCGGGGGCGGGGACCCAGTACTTC	CASSSGLAGAGTQYF
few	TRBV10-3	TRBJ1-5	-	TGTGCCATCAGACCGGGACAAGATAGCAATCAGCCCCAGCATTTT	CAIRPGQDSNQPQHF
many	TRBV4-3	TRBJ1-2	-	TGCGCCAGCAGCCCCCACGGGGTATCCTATGGCTACACCTTC	CASSPHGVSYGYTF
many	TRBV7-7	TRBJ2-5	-	TGTGCCAGCAGCCCCTCCGACAGGTTTCGAGGGTTAGAGACCCAGTACTTC	CASSPSDRFRGLETQYF
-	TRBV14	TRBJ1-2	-	TGTGCCAGCAGCCAAGGTAAAGCCTACGGCTATGGCTACACCTTC	CASSQGKAYGYGYTF
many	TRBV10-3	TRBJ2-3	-	TGTGCCATCAGTGATCCCGGCGGGGCGTCAGATACGCAGTATTTT	CAISDPGGASDTQYF
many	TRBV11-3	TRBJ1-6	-	TGTGCCAGCAGCTTGGGACCGAATTCACCCCTCCACTTT	CASSLGPNSPLHF
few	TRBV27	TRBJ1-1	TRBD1	TGTGCCAGCCAGGGGGGAGCAGGGTACGGCACTGAAGCTTTCTTT	CASQGGAGYGTEAFF
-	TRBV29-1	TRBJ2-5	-	TGCAGCGTTGAAGCCCCCCCCGTCCAAGAGACCCAGTACTTC	CSVEAPPVQETQYF
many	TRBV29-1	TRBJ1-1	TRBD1	TGCAGCGTTGAAGCTGACAGGGGGCGCGATGAAGCTTTCTTT	CSVEADRGRDEAFF
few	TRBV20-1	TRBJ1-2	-	TGCAGTGCTACCGATAGGTGGGCTCTCTATGGCTACACCTTC	CSATDRWALYGYTF
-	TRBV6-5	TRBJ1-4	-	TGTGCCAGCAGTTACGGGGGGGAAAAACTGTTTTTT	CASSYGGEKLFF
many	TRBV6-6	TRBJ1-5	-	TGTGCCAGCAGTTACCCGGACACCAATCAGCCCCAGCATTTT	CASSYPDTNQPQHF
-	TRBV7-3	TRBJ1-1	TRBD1	TGTGCCAGCAGCTCCCTAGGGACAGCTGAAGCTTTCTTT	CASSSLGTAEAFF
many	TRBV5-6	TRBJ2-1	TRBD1	TGTGCCAGCAGCGGGGGACAGGGTGTTTTCAATGAGCAGTTCTTC	CASSGGQGVFNEQFF
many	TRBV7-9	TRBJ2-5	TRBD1	TGTGCCAGCAGCCACCGGGACAGGTCGATAGAGACCCAGTACTTC	CASSHRDRSIETQYF
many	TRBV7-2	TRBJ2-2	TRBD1	TGTGCCAGCAGCTTAATTTTACAGGGGGCCGGGGAGCTGTTTTTT	CASSLILQGAGELFF
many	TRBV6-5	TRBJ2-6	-	TGTGCCAGCGGCTTTGGGCAGGACAGGGCCAACGTCCTGACTTTC	CASGFGQDRANVLTF
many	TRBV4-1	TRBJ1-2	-	TGCGCCAGCAGCCAAGATCGGCAGGGGACCTATGGCTACACCTTC	CASSQDRQGTYGYTF
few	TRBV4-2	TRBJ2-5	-	TGTGCCAGCAGCCAAGATCTGAGTAGGTGGCAGACCCAGTACTTC	CASSQDLSRWQTQYF
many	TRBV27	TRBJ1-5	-	TGTGCCACCTCCCAAACGCAGGGTCAGCCCCAGCATTTT	CATSQTQGQPQHF
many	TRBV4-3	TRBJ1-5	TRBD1	TGCGCCAGCAGCCAAGATTTCGGGACAGGGGGCGACGTCCGGGATCAGCCCCAGCATTTT	CASSQDFGTGGDVRDQPQHF
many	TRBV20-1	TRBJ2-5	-	TGCAGTGTTAAAAGGGGGTCCCAAGAGACCCAGTACTTC	CSVKRGSQETQYF
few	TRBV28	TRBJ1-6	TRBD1	TGTGCCAGTCTCCACAGGGGGAGCTCCTATAATTCACCCCTCCACTTT	CASLHRGSSYNSPLHF
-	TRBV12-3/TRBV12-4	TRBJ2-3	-	TGTGCCAGCAGTCGGACTACCCCAACAGATACGCAGTATTTT	CASSRTTPTDTQYF
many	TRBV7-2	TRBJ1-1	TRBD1	TGTGCCAGCAGCTTGGGACAGGGGCTCAAGAGGGCTGAAGCTTTCTTT	CASSLGQGLKRAEAFF
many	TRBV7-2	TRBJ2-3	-	TGTGCCAGCAGCTTAGGGGGGGCCTCACTAGATACGCAGTATTTT	CASSLGGASLDTQYF
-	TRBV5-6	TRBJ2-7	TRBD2	TGTGCCAGCAGCTTTAGCGGGGTCCCCTACGAGCAGTACTTC	CASSFSGVPYEQYF
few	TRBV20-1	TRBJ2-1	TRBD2	TGCAGTGCTAGGCCCTTCTCCGGGGGGGGTATTAGCTCCTACAATGAGCAGTTCTTC	CSARPFSGGGISSYNEQFF
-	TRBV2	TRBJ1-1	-	TGTGCCAGCAACGGCGAAAGGAACACTGAAGCTTTCTTT	CASNGERNTEAFF
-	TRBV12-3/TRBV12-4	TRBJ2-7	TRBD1	TGTGCCAGCAGCCCGGGACAGAACTACGAGCAGTACTTC	CASSPGQNYEQYF
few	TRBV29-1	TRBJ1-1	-	TGCAGCGTGCCCCGGGGGCGAAACACTGAAGCTTTCTTT	CSVPRGRNTEAFF
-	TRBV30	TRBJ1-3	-	TGTGCCTGGAGTATCGGGTTAAACTCTGGAAACACCATATATTTT	CAWSIGLNSGNTIYF
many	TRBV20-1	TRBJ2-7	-	TGCAGTGCCAGGTCTGGGCTTGGGATTAGCTCCTACGAGCAGTACTTC	CSARSGLGISSYEQYF
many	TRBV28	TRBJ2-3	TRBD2	TGTGCCAGCAGTCTGAGACTAGCGCTGGGGCCGACAGATACGCAGTATTTT	CASSLRLALGPTDTQYF
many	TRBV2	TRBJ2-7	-	TGTGCCAGCAGTGAACAGGGAGGCGAGCAGTACTTC	CASSEQGGEQYF
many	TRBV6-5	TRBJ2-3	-	TGTGCCAGCAGTTACCTTTCGGCAGGTAGCACAGATACGCAGTATTTT	CASSYLSAGSTDTQYF
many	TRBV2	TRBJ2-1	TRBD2	TGTGCCAGCAGGCTCCTAGCGGGGGCTGCTCATGAGCAGTTCTTC	CASRLLAGAAHEQFF
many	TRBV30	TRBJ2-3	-	TGTGCCTGGAGTGGTTCCAGGGTCACAACAGATACGCAGTATTTT	CAWSGSRVTTDTQYF
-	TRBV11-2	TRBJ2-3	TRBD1	TGTGCCAGCAGCTACACAGGGGTAATGGATACGCAGTATTTT	CASSYTGVMDTQYF
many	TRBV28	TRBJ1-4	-	TGTGCCAGCATCCCCGGGAGGGAGATTGGGGAAAAACTGTTTTTT	CASIPGREIGEKLFF
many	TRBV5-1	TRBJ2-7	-	TGCGCCAGCACCAACCTGCCCGGACAGTCCAGCTCCTACGAGCAGTACTTC	CASTNLPGQSSSYEQYF
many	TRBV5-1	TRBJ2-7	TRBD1	TGCGCCAGCAGCTTGACCTATTTTGGGACAGAAAGCCACTTC	CASSLTYFGTESHF